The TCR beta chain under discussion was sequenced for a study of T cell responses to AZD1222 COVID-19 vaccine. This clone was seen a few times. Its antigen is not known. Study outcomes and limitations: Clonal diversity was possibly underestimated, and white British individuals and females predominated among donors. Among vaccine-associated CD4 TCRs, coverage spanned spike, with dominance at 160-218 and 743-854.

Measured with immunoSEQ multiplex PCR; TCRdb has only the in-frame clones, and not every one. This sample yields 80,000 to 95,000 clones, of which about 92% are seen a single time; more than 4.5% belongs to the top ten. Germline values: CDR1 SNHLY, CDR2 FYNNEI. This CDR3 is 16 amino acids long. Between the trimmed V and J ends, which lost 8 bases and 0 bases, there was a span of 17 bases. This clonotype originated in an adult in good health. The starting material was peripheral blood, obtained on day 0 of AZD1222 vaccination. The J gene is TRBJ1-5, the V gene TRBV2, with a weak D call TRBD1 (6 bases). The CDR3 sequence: CASQGQPPLSNQPQHF. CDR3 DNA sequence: TGTGCCAGCCAAGGACAGCCACCCCTTAGCAATCAGCCCCAGCATTTT.